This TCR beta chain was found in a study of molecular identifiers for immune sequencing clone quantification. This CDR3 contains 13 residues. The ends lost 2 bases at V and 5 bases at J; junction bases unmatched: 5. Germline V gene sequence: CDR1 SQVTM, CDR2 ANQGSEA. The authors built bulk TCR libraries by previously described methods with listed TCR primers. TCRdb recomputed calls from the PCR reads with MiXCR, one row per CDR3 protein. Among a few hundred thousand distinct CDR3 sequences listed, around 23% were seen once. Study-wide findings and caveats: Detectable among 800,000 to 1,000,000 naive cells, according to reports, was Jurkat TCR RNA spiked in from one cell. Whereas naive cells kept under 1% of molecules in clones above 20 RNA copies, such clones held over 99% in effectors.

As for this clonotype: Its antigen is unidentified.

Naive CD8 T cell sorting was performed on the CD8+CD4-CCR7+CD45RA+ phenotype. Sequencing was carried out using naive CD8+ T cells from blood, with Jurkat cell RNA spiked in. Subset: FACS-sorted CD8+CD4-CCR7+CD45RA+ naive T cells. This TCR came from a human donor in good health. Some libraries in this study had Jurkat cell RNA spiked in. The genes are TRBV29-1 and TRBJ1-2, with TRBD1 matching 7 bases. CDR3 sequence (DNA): TGCAGCGTTGAAAGACAGGGAGGATATGGCTACACCTTC. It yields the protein CSVERQGGYGYTF.